This TCR beta chain was captured by sequencing in a study of Ad26.COV2.S vaccination and SARS-CoV-2 variants. Overall study results and limits: Those who received the vaccine showed greater spike-specific TCR breadth than those given placebo.

About this clone itself: What it binds is unknown.

The sample's treatment: over 15 received Ad26.COV2.S at low or high dose, single or two shots; about 5 received placebo; per-sample allocation not given. Samples came from day 63 after the first vaccine or placebo injection. The assay was immunoSEQ multiplex PCR, and TCRdb's table has in-frame clones only and misses some. The table has around 450,000 clones, 70% to 90% seen once. The material was peripheral blood, obtained in a trial of Ad26.COV2.S vaccine versus placebo. The TCR was taken from a person aged 18 to 65 who received the Ad26.COV2.S COVID-19 vaccine or a placebo.

In nucleotides, the CDR3 is TGTGCCAGCAGCCAAGAGGGACAGGCCAGTTCACCCCTCCACTTT. Its protein product is CASSQEGQASSPLHF. The rearrangement uses TRBV7-2 and TRBJ1-6, with 8 bases that match TRBD1. The CDR3 covers 15 residues. Germline V gene data show CDR1 as SGHTA and CDR2 as FQGNSA. With V trimmed by 5 bases and J by 9 bases, 9 bases remained unmatched.